The 2 T cell receptor beta chains below all came from one sample that was sequenced in a study of blood T cell repertoires in COVID-19. Libraries were prepared by immunoSEQ multiplex PCR; TCRdb keeps only in-frame clonotypes and omits some of them. The sample lists some 300,000 clones, around 88% occurring once. What was sequenced was peripheral blood. These receptor sequences come from a woman aged 25 to 39 who had recovered from COVID-19.

The CDR3 DNA follows: TGTGCCACTAAGACGACTAGCGGGGGTTACAATGAGCAGTTCTTC. Translating gives CATKTTSGGYNEQFF. The genes are TRBV19 and TRBJ2-1, with 12 bases aligning to TRBD2. Germline trimming cut 10 bases from V and 4 bases from J; bases unmatched to any gene: 8. The CDR3 extends over 15 amino acids. CDR1 LNHDA and CDR2 SQIVND come from the germline V gene (reference sequence).

CDR3 nucleotides: TGTGCCAGCAGCTTGGGGACTCGAAGCTGGGATGAGCAGTACTTC. Protein sequence: CASSLGTRSWDEQYF. The chain has TRBV7-9 and TRBJ2-7; TRBD2 might be the D (6 bases). Trimming took off 3 bases at V and 7 bases at J, with 19 bases between the two ends. The CDR3 contains 15 residues. CDR1 is SEHNR, CDR2 FQNEAQ, per germline (reference sequence).